These T cell receptor beta chains were read from a single sample in a study of T cells in narcolepsy. Measured with immunoSEQ multiplex PCR; TCRdb has only the in-frame clones, and not every one. The sample records tens of thousands of clones, about 80% being singletons. Sequenced sample: CD45RA- memory CD4+ T cells from PBMCs. Every receptor here comes from a human donor with narcolepsy. Both conserved end residues are part of each CDR3. A D gene is named only where the DNA matches it firmly. Part of the rows lack a size; the others show once, few, many or a class for expanded clones.

cdr3_aa cdr3_nt clone_size v_call d_call j_call
CSASGGETQYF TGCAGTGCTAGCGGGGGAGAGACCCAGTACTTC - TRBV20-1 - TRBJ2-5
CSAATTYEQYF TGCAGCGCTGCTACAACCTACGAGCAGTACTTC - TRBV29-1 - TRBJ2-7
CASSPDRFYGYTF TGTGCCAGCAGCCCCGACAGGTTCTATGGCTACACCTTC - TRBV7-2 - TRBJ1-2
CASSFSTGTTAEKLFF TGCGCCAGCAGCTTCAGTACCGGGACAACCGCTGAAAAACTGTTTTTT once TRBV5-1 - TRBJ1-4
CASSGGFLGSGNTIYF TGTGCCAGCAGTGGAGGGTTTCTTGGCTCTGGAAACACCATATATTTT - TRBV6-1 - TRBJ1-3
CASSFSGGFGDTQYF TGTGCCAGTAGCTTTAGCGGGGGGTTTGGAGATACGCAGTATTTT - TRBV19 TRBD2 TRBJ2-3
CASSPLPQETQYF TGTGCCAGCAGCCCCCTCCCGCAAGAGACCCAGTACTTC - TRBV7-9 - TRBJ2-5
CSGTVAGGTGELFF TGCAGCGGGACCGTAGCGGGGGGGACCGGGGAGCTGTTTTTT once TRBV29-1 TRBD2 TRBJ2-2
CASRRDTTDTQYF TGTGCCAGCAGGAGGGACACCACAGATACGCAGTATTTT - TRBV2 - TRBJ2-3
CASSLQGPEDSPLHF TGTGCCAGCTCTTTACAGGGGCCTGAGGATTCACCCCTCCACTTT few TRBV18 TRBD1 TRBJ1-6
CASSDRTSGGELFF TGCGCCAGCAGTGATCGGACTAGCGGCGGGGAGCTGTTTTTT - TRBV10-1 TRBD2 TRBJ2-2
CASSPPDRVNSPLHF TGTGCCAGCTCACCTCCGGACAGGGTTAATTCACCCCTCCACTTT - TRBV18 TRBD1 TRBJ1-6
CASSQDYGLQETQYF TGCGCCAGCAGCCAAGACTACGGGCTCCAAGAGACCCAGTACTTC - TRBV4-1 - TRBJ2-5
CASSLGYNEQFF TGTGCCAGCAGTCTGGGTTACAATGAGCAGTTCTTC - TRBV6-5 - TRBJ2-1
CASSLPGDYEQYF TGTGCCAGCAGCTTACCCGGTGACTACGAGCAGTACTTC - TRBV7-9 - TRBJ2-7
CASSIDGRTGGLLDYSNQPQHF TGTGCCAGTAGTATAGATGGAAGGACAGGGGGCCTTCTCGATTATAGCAATCAGCCCCAGCATTTT few TRBV19 TRBD1 TRBJ1-5
CASSFLGNSPLHF TGTGCCAGCAGCTTCTTGGGGAATTCACCCCTCCACTTT - TRBV11-3 - TRBJ1-6